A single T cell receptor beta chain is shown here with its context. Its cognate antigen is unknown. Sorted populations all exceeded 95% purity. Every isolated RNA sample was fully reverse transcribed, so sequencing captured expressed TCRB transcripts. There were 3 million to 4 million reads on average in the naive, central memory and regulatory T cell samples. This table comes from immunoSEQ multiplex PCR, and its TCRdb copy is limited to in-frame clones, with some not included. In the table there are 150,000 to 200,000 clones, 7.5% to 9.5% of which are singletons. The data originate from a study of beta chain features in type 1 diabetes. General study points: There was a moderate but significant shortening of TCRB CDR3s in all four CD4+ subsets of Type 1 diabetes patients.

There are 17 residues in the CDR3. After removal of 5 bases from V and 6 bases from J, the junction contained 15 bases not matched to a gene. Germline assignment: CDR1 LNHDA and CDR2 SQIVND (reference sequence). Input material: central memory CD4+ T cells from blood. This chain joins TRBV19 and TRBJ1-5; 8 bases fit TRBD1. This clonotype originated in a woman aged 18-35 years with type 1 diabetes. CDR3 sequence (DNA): TGTGCCAGTAGTCCCTATGGACAGGGAGCTCGGGGTCAGCCCCAGCATTTT. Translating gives CASSPYGQGARGQPQHF.